The 28 T cell receptor beta chains listed next were all sequenced from one sample in a study of radiation and T cells in renal cell carcinoma. Data came from immunoSEQ multiplex PCR; TCRdb stores just in-frame clones and leaves some out. Among some 120,000 clones listed, about four fifths were seen once. Time point here: baseline pretreatment blood. Stated treatment: 15 Gy SBRT to primary tumor, nephrectomy 4 weeks later. Sequences were derived from blood, sampled from a patient whose treatment included radiotherapy and nephrectomy. Every receptor here comes from a woman aged 55 to 70 with renal cell carcinoma.

This clone was seen a handful of times. This chain uses TRBV19 with TRBJ1-2, with D unresolved. V lost 9 bases and J lost 6, with 17 bases in between. The length of the CDR3 is 13 residues. CDR1 and CDR2 from the germline V gene are LNHDA and SQIVND (reference sequence). CDR3 in DNA: TGTGCCAGCACCGAGACATCTCGGGATGGCTACACCTTC. Translated, it gives CASTETSRDGYTF. Looking up the rest from reference TRBV19 and TRBJ1-2 gives the full variable domain: DGGITQSPKYLFRKEGQNVTLSCEQNLNHDAMYWYRQDPGQGLRLIYYSQIVNDFQKGDIAEGYSVSREKKESFPLTVTSAQKNPTAFYLCASTETSRDGYTFGSGTRLTVV.

The chain uses TRBV5-6 and TRBJ1-1; 9 bases are a match to TRBD1. Per the germline V gene, CDR1 is SGHDT and CDR2 is YYEEEE. The CDR3 has 13 amino acids. Trimming at V came to 3 bases and at J to 8 bases, leaving 5 bases not matched to a gene. The CDR3 DNA follows: TGTGCCAGCAGCTGGGACAGGGTCCAGGAAGCTTTCTTT. Translating it yields CASSWDRVQEAFF. The full variable domain, in which reference TRBV5-6 and TRBJ1-1 provide the parts outside the CDR3, is DAGVTQSPTHLIKTRGQQVTLRCSPKSGHDTVSWYQQALGQGPQFIFQYYEEEERQRGNFPDRFSGHQFPNYSSELNVNALLLGDSALYLCASSWDRVQEAFFGQGTRLTVV.

The chain employs TRBV9 and TRBJ2-2; 7 bases align to TRBD2. V dropped 0 bases and J dropped 6; count of bases not matched to a gene: 11. Germline assignment: CDR1 SGDLS and CDR2 YYNGEE. There are 17 residues in the CDR3. Here the CDR3 DNA reads TGTGCCAGCAGCGTAGAGGCACAGCGGGAAGTTTCCGGGGAGCTGTTTTTT. This encodes CASSVEAQREVSGELFF. Filled out from reference TRBV9 and TRBJ2-2, the complete variable domain reads DSGVTQTPKHLITATGQRVTLRCSPRSGDLSVYWYQQSLDQGLQFLIQYYNGEERAKGNILERFSAQQFPDLHSELNLSSLELGDSALYFCASSVEAQREVSGELFFGEGSRLTVL.

This clone is a singleton in its sample. The chain uses TRBV19 and TRBJ2-7; maybe TRBD2 (5 bases). Germline V gene data show CDR1 as LNHDA and CDR2 as SQIVND (reference sequence). V dropped 1 base and J dropped 9 bases, with 13 bases sitting between them. The CDR3 contains 13 residues. The CDR3 protein is CASSIVPGERQYF. The CDR3 nucleotides read TGTGCCAGTAGTATAGTTCCCGGGGAAAGGCAGTACTTC. The complete variable domain, with remaining parts taken from reference TRBV19 and TRBJ2-7, reads DGGITQSPKYLFRKEGQNVTLSCEQNLNHDAMYWYRQDPGQGLRLIYYSQIVNDFQKGDIAEGYSVSREKKESFPLTVTSAQKNPTAFYLCASSIVPGERQYFGPGTRLTVT.

V and J are TRBV10-3 and TRBJ1-5, with TRBD1 matching over 10 bases. J was trimmed by 0 bases and V by 10 bases; bases with no gene match: 15. The CDR3 is 18 amino acids. Per germline, CDR1 ENHRY and CDR2 SYGVKD. The CDR3 DNA reads TGTGCCACAGGGTCAGGGGACAGGGGTCTCATTAGCAATCAGCCCCAGCATTTT. Translation gives CATGSGDRGLISNQPQHF.

This clone was found a few times. This chain joins TRBV25-1 and TRBJ1-4; no clear D gene. The V end lost 4 bases, the J end lost 7 bases, and 10 bases lay between the germline ends. The germline CDR1 and CDR2 sequences are MGHDK and SYGVNS. The CDR3 runs to 13 residues. Here the CDR3 reads CASSVVISEKLFF. CDR3 nucleotides: TGTGCCAGCAGTGTGGTGATCTCTGAAAAACTGTTTTTT.

The chain employs TRBV7-2 and TRBJ2-5; D not resolved. Germline V lookup: CDR1 SGHTA, CDR2 FQGNSA. The CDR3 spans 12 residues. Between the trimmed V and J ends, which lost 0 bases and 3 bases, there was a span of 2 bases. The CDR3 protein is CASSLAEETQYF. The CDR3 DNA reads TGTGCCAGCAGCTTAGCAGAAGAGACCCAGTACTTC.

The V and J genes are TRBV27 and TRBJ2-1, with 10 bases lining up with TRBD2. The length of the CDR3 is 15 residues. CDR1 and CDR2 (germline): MNHEY, SMNVEV (reference sequence). V lost 3 bases and J lost 8; bases outside the gene matches: 7. CDR3 nucleotide sequence: TGTGCCAGCAGTTTTGACAAGCGGGGGGGGCATGAGCAGTTCTTC. Protein product: CASSFDKRGGHEQFF.

This chain connects TRBV5-4 to TRBJ1-4, with D hard to call. The V end was cut by 4 bases, the J end by 7 bases, with 11 bases between. Germline V gives CDR1 SGHNT, CDR2 YYREEE (reference sequence). This CDR3 has 13 residues. The CDR3 coding sequence is TGTGCCAGCAGCGTGGACCGGGCTGAAAAACTGTTTTTT. Translated: CASSVDRAEKLFF.

The chain joins TRBV29-1 to TRBJ1-4, with a possible D match to TRBD1 (6 bases). V was shortened by 4 bases and J by 3 bases, with 9 bases between the two germline ends. The CDR3 has 13 amino acids. Germline-derived CDR1 and CDR2 are SQVTM and ANQGSEA. CDR3 amino acids: CSVGQGSNEKLFF. In nucleotides, the CDR3 is TGCAGCGTTGGGCAGGGGTCTAATGAAAAACTGTTTTTT. The full variable domain, with the rest looked up from reference TRBV29-1 and TRBJ1-4, is SAVISQKPSRDICQRGTSLTIQCQVDSQVTMMFWYRQQPGQSLTLIATANQGSEATYESGFVIDKFPISRPNLTFSTLTVSNMSPEDSSIYLCSVGQGSNEKLFFGSGTQLSVL.

This chain connects TRBV19 to TRBJ2-3; TRBD2 aligns across 13 bases. The CDR3 runs to 18 residues. Germline V gene lookup returns CDR1 LNHDA and CDR2 SQIVND (reference sequence). Losses at the gene ends were 5 bases for V and 0 bases for J; bases not matched to a gene: 8. CDR3 in amino acids: CASSGGLAGHPSTDTQYF. In DNA form, the CDR3 reads TGTGCCAGTAGTGGGGGACTAGCGGGGCACCCTAGCACAGATACGCAGTATTTT.

The V and J genes are TRBV19 and TRBJ2-5, with 8 positions matching TRBD2. The J segment lost 4 bases and the V segment lost 4 bases, leaving 8 bases of the junction unmatched. Germline lookup yields CDR1 LNHDA and CDR2 SQIVND (reference sequence). CDR3 length: 15 residues. The CDR3, as DNA: TGTGCCAGTAGTACCCTGGGGGCGGGAGGAGAGACCCAGTACTTC. Protein sequence: CASSTLGAGGETQYF. The variable domain in full, with the rest retrieved from reference TRBV19 and TRBJ2-5, is DGGITQSPKYLFRKEGQNVTLSCEQNLNHDAMYWYRQDPGQGLRLIYYSQIVNDFQKGDIAEGYSVSREKKESFPLTVTSAQKNPTAFYLCASSTLGAGGETQYFGPGTRLLVL.

This rearrangement joins TRBV27 to TRBJ1-5; the D gene is possibly TRBD1 (5 bases). The CDR3 extends over 17 amino acids. CDR1 MNHEY and CDR2 SMNVEV come from the germline V gene (reference sequence). Trimming removed 4 bases at V and 3 bases at J, with 19 bases between. CDR3 loop: CASSSTRGEGYNQPQHF. The CDR3 DNA reads as TGTGCCAGCAGTTCGACGAGGGGAGAGGGATACAATCAGCCCCAGCATTTT.

In DNA, the CDR3 is TGTGCCAGCAGCGCCAGAGGAACCTCCTACAATGAGCAGTTCTTC. This encodes CASSARGTSYNEQFF. V is TRBV7-9 and J is TRBJ2-1; D call uncertain. CDR1 is SEHNR, CDR2 FQNEAQ, per germline (reference sequence). The CDR3 loop spans 15 amino acids. The V end was cut by 5 bases, the J end by 0 bases, with 11 bases between.

V usage is TRBV4-2 and J usage is TRBJ2-6; D perhaps matches TRBD2 (6 bases). Germline V CDR1 and CDR2: LGHNA, YNFKEQ. Trimming left V 4 bases short and J 0 bases short, with 13 bases between. The CDR3 is 17 amino acids. CDR3 sequence: CASSPGLGSSGANVLTF. The CDR3 region has the DNA TGTGCCAGCAGCCCGGGACTTGGGAGCTCTGGGGCCAACGTCCTGACTTTC.

A single count supports this clone. The chain recombines TRBV28 with TRBJ1-1; D is perhaps TRBD1 (5 bases). CDR3 length: 15 amino acids. Germline assignment: CDR1 MDHEN and CDR2 SYDVKM. V lost 2 bases and J 4 bases, leaving 14 bases between the germline ends. The CDR3 loop reads CASSLPDGGGTEAFF. The CDR3, as DNA: TGTGCCAGCAGTTTACCCGACGGGGGGGGCACTGAAGCTTTCTTT.

This sequence joins TRBV6-6 and TRBJ1-2; 8 bases are shared with TRBD1. Germline lookup yields CDR1 MNHNY and CDR2 SVGAGI (reference sequence). The CDR3 length is 15 residues. V shed 7 bases, J shed 4 bases, and the junction held 11 bases outside the gene matches. CDR3 sequence: CASNNPGGDRYGYTF. The CDR3 coding sequence is TGTGCCAGCAATAACCCAGGGGGCGATCGCTATGGCTACACCTTC.

J is TRBJ2-5 and V is TRBV4-1; D remains unclear. The J call may be in error: the DNA end matches TRBJ2-7 better. Per the germline V gene, CDR1 is MGHRA and CDR2 is YSYEKL. CDR3 length: 15 amino acids. CDR3 bases: TGCGCCAGCAGCCCCCTGTTGGATGAAGCCTACGAGCAGTACTTC. Its translation: CASSPLLDEAYEQYF.

The rearrangement uses TRBV11-3 and TRBJ2-7; D gene uncertain. CDR3 length equals 13 residues. The V end was cut by 4 bases, the J end by 0 bases, with 7 bases between. CDR1 and CDR2 (germline): SGHNT, YENEEA. The CDR3 DNA reads as TGTGCCAGCAGCTCTGCGAGCTCCTACGAGCAGTACTTC. Its translation is CASSSASSYEQYF.

The sample holds a few counts of this clone. The CDR3: CASRTGREKLFF. In DNA, the CDR3 is TGTGCCAGCAGGACGGGAAGGGAAAAACTGTTTTTT. The chain combines TRBV2 with TRBJ1-4; unclear D gene. The germline gives CDR1 SNHLY, CDR2 FYNNEI. This CDR3 comprises 12 residues. Deletions cut 6 bases from V and 8 bases from J, with 10 bases between.

The V and J genes are TRBV19 and TRBJ1-1; D uncertain. Per germline, CDR1 LNHDA and CDR2 SQIVND (reference sequence). The CDR3 is made up of 13 amino acids. Trimming left V 6 bases short and J 3 bases short, with 11 bases between. The CDR3 sequence: CASSSRIDTEAFF. The CDR3 region has the DNA TGTGCCAGTAGCTCACGGATTGACACTGAAGCTTTCTTT.

This chain uses TRBV28 with TRBJ1-1; 9 bases align to TRBD1. V shed 6 bases and J 5 bases; nucleotides not matched to a gene: 13. The CDR3 runs 16 residues. Per germline, CDR1 MDHEN and CDR2 SYDVKM. CDR3 region: CASSPNRGRGKTEAFF. CDR3 nucleotides: TGTGCCAGCAGCCCAAACAGGGGGCGAGGGAAAACTGAAGCTTTCTTT.

The rearrangement uses TRBV19 and TRBJ1-2; no definite D call. Trimming pared 7 bases from V and 0 bases from J, leaving 12 bases between. The CDR3 has 14 residues. Germline V gene data show CDR1 as LNHDA and CDR2 as SQIVND (reference sequence). In nucleotides, the CDR3 is TGTGCCAGTATCTCTCGCAGCGCTAACTATGGCTACACCTTC. It yields the protein CASISRSANYGYTF.

The chain employs TRBV5-1 and TRBJ2-4; 8 nucleotides line up with TRBD1. CDR3 length: 15 residues. V shed 4 bases and J 4 bases; nucleotides not matched to a gene: 7. Germline values: CDR1 SGHRS, CDR2 YFSETQ. This chain's CDR3 is CASSNITGGKNIQYF. CDR3 bases: TGCGCCAGCAGCAATATTACAGGGGGTAAAAACATTCAGTACTTC.

The chain employs TRBV28 and TRBJ1-2; 9 nucleotides match TRBD1. Germline lookup yields CDR1 MDHEN and CDR2 SYDVKM. V lost 5 bases to trimming and J lost 2 bases; unmatched junction nucleotides: 6. The CDR3 runs 15 residues. CDR3 DNA sequence: TGTGCCAGCAGTCCGGGACAGGGATGGAACTATGGCTACACCTTC. It yields the protein CASSPGQGWNYGYTF.

The chain recombines TRBV5-6 with TRBJ2-7; 12 nucleotides match TRBD2. CDR1 and CDR2 (germline): SGHDT, YYEEEE. Trimming cost V 3 bases and J 3 bases; bases outside gene matches: 1. The CDR3 extends over 14 amino acids. CDR3 sequence (DNA): TGTGCCAGCAGCTCTAGCGGGGGGGTCTACGAGCAGTACTTC. Translating it yields CASSSSGGVYEQYF. The full variable domain, completed using reference TRBV5-6 and TRBJ2-7, is DAGVTQSPTHLIKTRGQQVTLRCSPKSGHDTVSWYQQALGQGPQFIFQYYEEEERQRGNFPDRFSGHQFPNYSSELNVNALLLGDSALYLCASSSSGGVYEQYFGPGTRLTVT.

The rearrangement uses TRBV6-5 and TRBJ1-5; weak D call: TRBD1 (6 bases). The CDR3 runs 15 residues. CDR1 and CDR2 from the germline V gene are MNHEY and SVGAGI. The V end lost 0 bases, the J end lost 2 bases, and 8 bases lay between the germline ends. The DNA of the CDR3 is TGTGCCAGCAGTTACTCCCACAGGGGCAATCAGCCCCAGCATTTT. It codes for CASSYSHRGNQPQHF.

This rearrangement joins TRBV6-1 to TRBJ2-1, with a tentative D call TRBD2 (6 bases). V lost 2 bases, J lost 0 bases, and 11 bases lay in between. The CDR3 loop spans 16 amino acids. Per the germline V gene, CDR1 is MNHNS and CDR2 is SASEGT. The CDR3: CASSEIRDSSYNEQFF. Written as DNA, the CDR3 is TGTGCCAGCAGTGAAATCAGGGACTCCTCCTACAATGAGCAGTTCTTC.